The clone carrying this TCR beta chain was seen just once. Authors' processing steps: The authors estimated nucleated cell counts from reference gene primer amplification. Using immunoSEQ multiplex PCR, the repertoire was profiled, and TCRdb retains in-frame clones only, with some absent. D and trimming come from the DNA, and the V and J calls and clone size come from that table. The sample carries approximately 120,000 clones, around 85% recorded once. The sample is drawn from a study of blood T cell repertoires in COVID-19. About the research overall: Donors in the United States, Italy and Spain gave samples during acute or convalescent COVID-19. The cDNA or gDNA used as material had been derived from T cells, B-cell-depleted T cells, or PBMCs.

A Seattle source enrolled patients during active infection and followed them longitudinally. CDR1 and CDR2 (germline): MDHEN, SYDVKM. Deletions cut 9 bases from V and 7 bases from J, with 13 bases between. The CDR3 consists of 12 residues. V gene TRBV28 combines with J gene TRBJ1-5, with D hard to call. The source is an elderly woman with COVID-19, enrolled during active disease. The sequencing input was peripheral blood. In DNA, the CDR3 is TGTGCCAGTAGCGGCAGCATACAGCCCCAGCATTTT. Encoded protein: CASSGSIQPQHF.